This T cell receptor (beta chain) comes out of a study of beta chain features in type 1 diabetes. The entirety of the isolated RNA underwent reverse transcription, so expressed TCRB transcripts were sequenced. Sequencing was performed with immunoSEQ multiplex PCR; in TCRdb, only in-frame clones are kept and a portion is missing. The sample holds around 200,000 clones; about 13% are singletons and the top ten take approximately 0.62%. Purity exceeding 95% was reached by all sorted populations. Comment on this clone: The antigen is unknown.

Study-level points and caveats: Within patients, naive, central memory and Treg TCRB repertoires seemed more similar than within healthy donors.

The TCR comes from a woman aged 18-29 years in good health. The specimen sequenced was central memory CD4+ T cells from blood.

CDR3 residues: CASSLDAGSNIQYF. CDR3 nucleotides: TGTGCCAGCAGCTTGGACGCAGGGTCGAACATTCAGTACTTC. The chain carries TRBV5-4 and TRBJ2-4; TRBD1 is a possible D gene (5 bases). This CDR3 is built from 14 residues. The germline gives CDR1 SGHNT, CDR2 YYREEE (reference sequence). Trimming shortened V by 0 bases and J by 7 bases, and 11 bases separated the two germline ends. The full variable domain, in which reference TRBV5-4 and TRBJ2-4 provide the parts outside the CDR3, is ETGVTQSPTHLIKTRGQQVTLRCSSQSGHNTVSWYQQALGQGPQFIFQYYREEENGRGNFPPRFSGLQFPNYSSELNVNALELDDSALYLCASSLDAGSNIQYFGAGTRLSVL.